This T cell receptor (beta chain) was captured in a study of tumor-infiltrating lymphocytes in glioblastoma multiforme (dated by TCRdb to about 2017). As for the study more broadly: To find out whether intratumoral genomic heterogeneity fosters TIL diversity, the study jointly investigated somatic mutations, TIL diversity and immune response activity.

For peripheral blood mononuclear cells, total RNA was isolated with TRIzol reagent and then purified using the RNeasy kit. OD 260/280 ratios above 1.9 and RNA integrity numbers above 6.5 were observed for all RNA. CDR1 and CDR2 were assigned from the germline V gene as MNHEY and SVGEGT. The CDR3 sequence holds 12 residues, the cysteine and phenylalanine included. Kept here is only the CDR3 DNA, which spans 36 bases and is read in frame from base 1. A distance of 9 bases separates the germline ends of V and J, which lose 5 bases and 4 bases respectively. Results the study describes overall, beyond this receptor: The authors noted that sorting T cells into functional subsets, which was not done in the study, would be a future improvement. Only one glioblastoma patient was included in the TCR and somatic mutation analysis, limiting generalizability. Because T cells carry unequal numbers of TCR transcripts, RNA-based TCR sequencing may distort clone frequencies.

With regard to this clonotype: Its antigen is unknown. Qualities for individual bases were not recorded, and no much larger clone is one base off.

Using a modified ARM-PCR protocol with multiple V-beta primers and a C-beta primer, the team built TCRB libraries from RNA through three nested multiplex PCR rounds. ProtoScript II Reverse Transcriptase and a C-beta primer were used to synthesize TCRB-specific cDNA from roughly 0.5 ug total RNA. The description of the TCRB libraries did not mention any unique molecular identifiers. The third PCR added barcodes and adapters over around 25 cycles with Deep VentR (exo-) polymerase, followed by gel purification of 250-500 bp bands. TCRB libraries were sequenced with 250 bp paired-end reads on an Illumina HiSeq 2500. The study's own analysis went as follows. The reads were cleaned with Trimmomatic, merged with FLASH and assigned V, D and J segments with MiGEC before being analyzed in VDJtools. VDJtools was used to calculate the Shannon-Wiener diversity index, which quantified repertoire diversity. In-frame beta chains were kept once TCRdb had trimmed the public reads at Q25 with fastp and called clones with MiXCR. Rows are combined by CDR3 protein, so each entry shows the most common genes and DNA. TCRdb assigned the V and J calls; the authors' analysis was not used. The sample yields approximately 20,000 distinct CDR3 sequences; 60% to 80% were counted once. The ten largest make up 15% to 20% of the sample.

The rearranged chain carries TRBV6-2 or TRBV6-3 and TRBJ2-7; TRBD1 is perhaps the D gene, given 5 matching bases. This clonotype was sampled from a male donor with glioblastoma. Sequenced sample: peripheral blood. The DNA sequence is TGTGCCAGCAGTGGACACTTATACGAGCAGTACTTC. Its amino acids are CASSGHLYEQYF.